The T cell receptor (beta chain) described here comes from a study of OX40 agonist ivuxolimab in advanced cancers. Study-level information: Eligibility admitted prior anti-PD-1, anti-PD-L1 or anti-CTLA-4 therapy; 35% to 40% had some. The study reported partial responses in three patients: one hepatocellular carcinoma, two cutaneous melanoma. Broader study findings: It was not determined which antigens were specifically recognized by the peripheral T cells that had undergone clonal expansion.

About this clone: Antigen unknown.

Blood samples were obtained at baseline, cycle 4 day 1, and cycle 7 day 1. Clones were sequenced by immunoSEQ multiplex PCR, and TCRdb holds only the in-frame ones, with some missing. The table has about 20,000 clones, about 73% seen once; the top ten hold approximately 16%. CDR3 size: 15 residues. The germline gives CDR1 SEHNR, CDR2 FQNEAQ (reference sequence). Between the trimmed V and J ends, which lost 5 bases and 1 base, there was a span of 11 bases. The chain is built from TRBV7-9 and TRBJ2-2; unclear D gene. The TCR comes from an adult with an advanced solid tumor such as melanoma, head and neck, liver or kidney cancer. Material: CD4+ or CD8+ T cells sorted from blood, obtained in a trial of the OX40 agonist ivuxolimab. In nucleotides, the CDR3 is TGTGCCAGCAGCCCGCACCTTCTGAACACCGGGGAGCTGTTTTTT. Translating it yields CASSPHLLNTGELFF.